The 9 T cell receptor beta chains given below trace back to one sample, sequenced in a study of blood T cell repertoires in COVID-19 (dated by TCRdb to the early 2020s). Receptor amplification or capture employed the immunoSEQ multiplex PCR assay. TCRdb's version of the immuneACCESS table is confined to in-frame rearrangements and falls short of the full clone set. An unresolved V gene accounts for under half of the shortfall where checked; the remainder is of unknown origin. The sample yields some 130,000 clones; 70% to 80% were counted once. The ten largest clonotypes hold 9.5% to 13% of the sample. Sequences were obtained from peripheral blood. The receptors shown here come from a man between 60 and 75 years old who had recovered from COVID-19.

This clone was observed a few times. The chain carries TRBV2 and TRBJ1-1, with a tentative D call TRBD1 (5 bases). The V end was cut by 6 bases, the J end by 1 base, with 9 bases between. Germline CDR1 is SNHLY and CDR2 is FYNNEI. CDR3 length equals 13 residues. The CDR3 nucleotides read TGTGCCAGCAGACAGGAGCGGAACACTGAAGCTTTCTTT. This codes for CASRQERNTEAFF.

This rearrangement joins TRBV5-1 to TRBJ2-1; 15 bases are a match to TRBD2. V lost 4 bases, J lost 7 bases, and 6 bases stayed unmatched. Germline V gene lookup returns CDR1 SGHRS and CDR2 YFSETQ. The CDR3 contains 16 residues. The DNA of the CDR3 is TGCGCCAGCAGCCGGACTAGCGGGAGGGCCAGGAATGAGCAGTTCTTC. Translated: CASSRTSGRARNEQFF.

This sequence joins TRBV7-9 and TRBJ2-3; D might be TRBD1 (5 bases). Germline V gene data show CDR1 as SEHNR and CDR2 as FQNEAQ (reference sequence). This CDR3 is 14 amino acids long. V shed 5 bases and J shed 2 bases, with 11 bases lying between them. The CDR3 region is CASSLWTLTDTQYF. For the CDR3, the DNA is TGTGCCAGCAGCCTGTGGACACTCACAGATACGCAGTATTTT.

J is TRBJ2-5 and V is TRBV7-2; possible D gene TRBD1, 5 bases. Trimming shortened V by 1 base and J by 1 base, and 10 bases separated the two germline ends. The CDR3 has 15 amino acids. The germline V gene has CDR1 SGHTA and CDR2 FQGNSA. The CDR3 protein is CASSLVRGPQETQYF. The CDR3 DNA reads TGTGCCAGCAGCTTAGTAAGGGGTCCCCAAGAGACCCAGTACTTC. The full variable domain, its missing parts supplied by reference TRBV7-2 and TRBJ2-5, is GAGVSQSPSNKVTEKGKDVELRCDPISGHTALYWYRQSLGQGLEFLIYFQGNSAPDKSGLPSDRFSAERTGGSVSTLTIQRTQQEDSAVYLCASSLVRGPQETQYFGPGTRLLVL.

The chain recombines TRBV25-1 with TRBJ2-3, with D perhaps matching TRBD1 (5 bases). Germline CDR1 MGHDK, CDR2 SYGVNS. This CDR3 is built from 13 residues. V lost 10 bases, J lost 1 base, and 12 bases lay in between. CDR3 DNA: TGTGCCACCCAGGGTGCGGGCACAGATACGCAGTATTTT. Residues: CATQGAGTDTQYF. Drawing the rest from reference TRBV25-1 and TRBJ2-3, the complete variable domain is EADIYQTPRYLVIGTGKKITLECSQTMGHDKMYWYQQDPGMELHLIHYSYGVNSTEKGDLSSESTVSRIRTEHFPLTLESARPSHTSQYLCATQGAGTDTQYFGPGTRLTVL.

The rearrangement uses TRBV27 and TRBJ2-5, with TRBD2 matching 10 bases. After removal of 7 bases from V and 11 bases from J, the junction contained 13 bases not matched to a gene. The CDR3 runs to 14 residues. The germline V gene encodes CDR1 MNHEY and CDR2 SMNVEV (reference sequence). Here the CDR3 reads CASTWGSGGAPQYF. The CDR3 nucleotides read TGTGCCAGCACCTGGGGAAGCGGGGGGGCTCCTCAGTACTTC.

The chain recombines TRBV9 with TRBJ2-1, with 12 bases aligning to TRBD2. This CDR3 region has 15 residues. V lost 3 bases, J lost 8 bases, and 6 bases stayed unmatched. Germline V lookup: CDR1 SGDLS, CDR2 YYNGEE. The CDR3 is CASSDLAGGRYEQFF. The CDR3 coding sequence is TGTGCCAGCAGCGACCTAGCGGGAGGGCGGTATGAGCAGTTCTTC. Combining the CDR3 with reference TRBV9 and TRBJ2-1 gives the whole variable domain DSGVTQTPKHLITATGQRVTLRCSPRSGDLSVYWYQQSLDQGLQFLIQYYNGEERAKGNILERFSAQQFPDLHSELNLSSLELGDSALYFCASSDLAGGRYEQFFGPGTRLTVL.

V gene TRBV28 combines with J gene TRBJ1-2; D perhaps matches TRBD1 (6 bases). CDR1 is MDHEN, CDR2 SYDVKM, per germline. The CDR3 covers 14 residues. The ends were cut back, 5 bases at V and 10 bases at J, with 20 bases in the middle. The CDR3 DNA reads as TGTGCCAGCAGTCGCTGGGGGGGGCAGTTGGACTACACCTTC. Its protein product is CASSRWGGQLDYTF.

This clone turned up a few times. The chain uses TRBV30 and TRBJ2-1, with D perhaps matching TRBD1 (6 bases). Germline V CDR1 and CDR2: GTSNPN, SVGIG (reference sequence). V lost 7 bases, J lost 6 bases, and 25 bases lay in between. The CDR3 spans 16 residues. The CDR3 reads CASERSGQGIINEQFF. CDR3 DNA: TGTGCCTCTGAACGCTCGGGGCAGGGGATCATCAATGAGCAGTTCTTC. The whole variable domain, filled in from reference TRBV30 and TRBJ2-1, reads SQTIHQWPATLVQPVGSPLSLECTVEGTSNPNLYWYRQAAGRGLQLLFYSVGIGQISSEVPQNLSASRPQDRQFILSSKKLLLSDSGFYLCASERSGQGIINEQFFGPGTRLTVL.